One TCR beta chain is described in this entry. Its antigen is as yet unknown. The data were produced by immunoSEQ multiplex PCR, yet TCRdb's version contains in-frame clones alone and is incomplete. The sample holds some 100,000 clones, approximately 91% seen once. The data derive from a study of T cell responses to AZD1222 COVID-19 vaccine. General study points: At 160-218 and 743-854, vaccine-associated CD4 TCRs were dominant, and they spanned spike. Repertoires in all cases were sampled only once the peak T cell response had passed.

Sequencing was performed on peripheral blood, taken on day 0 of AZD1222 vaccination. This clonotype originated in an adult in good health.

The CDR3 DNA reads as TGTGCCACCAGTGCCCCGGAGCAGGGTCTCGATGAGCAGTTCTTC. Residues: CATSAPEQGLDEQFF. The chain combines TRBV24-1 with TRBJ2-1; perhaps TRBD1 as D (5 bases). Looked up from germline, CDR1 is KGHDR and CDR2 is SFDVKD. V was cut by 5 bases and J by 8 bases, with 18 bases left in between. This CDR3 region has 15 residues.